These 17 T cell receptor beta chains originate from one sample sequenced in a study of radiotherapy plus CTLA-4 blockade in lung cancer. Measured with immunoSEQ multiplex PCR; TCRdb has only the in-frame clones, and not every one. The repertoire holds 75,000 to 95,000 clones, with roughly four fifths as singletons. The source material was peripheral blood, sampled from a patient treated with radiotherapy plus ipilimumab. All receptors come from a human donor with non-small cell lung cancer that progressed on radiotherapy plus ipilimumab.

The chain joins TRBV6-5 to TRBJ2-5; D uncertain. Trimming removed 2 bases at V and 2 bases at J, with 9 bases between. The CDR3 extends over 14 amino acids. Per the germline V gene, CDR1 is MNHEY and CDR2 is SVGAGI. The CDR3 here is CASSYDRLQETQYF. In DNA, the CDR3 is TGTGCCAGCAGTTACGATCGGTTACAAGAGACCCAGTACTTC.

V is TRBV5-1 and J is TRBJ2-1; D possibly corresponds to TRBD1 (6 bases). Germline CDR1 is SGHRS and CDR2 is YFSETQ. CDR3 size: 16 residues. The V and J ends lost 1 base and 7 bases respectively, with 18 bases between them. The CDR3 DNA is TGCGCCAGCAGCTTGAACTCTCAGGGGAACGGGAATGAGCAGTTCTTC. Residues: CASSLNSQGNGNEQFF.

CDR3 bases: TGTGCCAGCAGTGACAGGGGAATGGGCGGCTACACCTTC. It specifies CASSDRGMGGYTF. This sequence joins TRBV6-1 and TRBJ1-2; TRBD1 is a possible D gene (6 bases). Between the trimmed V and J ends, which lost 3 bases and 8 bases, there was a span of 13 bases. CDR1 MNHNS and CDR2 SASEGT come from the germline V gene. The CDR3 runs 13 residues.

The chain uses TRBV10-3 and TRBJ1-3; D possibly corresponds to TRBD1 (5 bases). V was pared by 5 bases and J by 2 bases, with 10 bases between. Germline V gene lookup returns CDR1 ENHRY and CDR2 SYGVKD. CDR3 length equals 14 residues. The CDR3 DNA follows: TGTGCCATCAGTACCCTGGGGGCTGGAAACACCATATATTTT. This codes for CAISTLGAGNTIYF.

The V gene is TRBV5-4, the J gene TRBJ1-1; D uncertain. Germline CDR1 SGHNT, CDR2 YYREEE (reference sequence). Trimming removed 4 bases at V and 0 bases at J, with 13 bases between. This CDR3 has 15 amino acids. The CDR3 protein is CASSPGYEMNTEAFF. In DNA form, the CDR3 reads TGTGCCAGCAGCCCTGGTTACGAGATGAACACTGAAGCTTTCTTT.

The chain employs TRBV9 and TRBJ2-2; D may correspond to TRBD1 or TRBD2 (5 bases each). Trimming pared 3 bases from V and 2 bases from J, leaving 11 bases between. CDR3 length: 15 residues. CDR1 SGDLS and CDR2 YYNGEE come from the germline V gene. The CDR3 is CASSDRDHNTGELFF. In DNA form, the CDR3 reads TGTGCCAGCAGCGACCGGGACCATAACACCGGGGAGCTGTTTTTT. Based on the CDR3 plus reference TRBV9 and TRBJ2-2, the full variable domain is DSGVTQTPKHLITATGQRVTLRCSPRSGDLSVYWYQQSLDQGLQFLIQYYNGEERAKGNILERFSAQQFPDLHSELNLSSLELGDSALYFCASSDRDHNTGELFFGEGSRLTVL.

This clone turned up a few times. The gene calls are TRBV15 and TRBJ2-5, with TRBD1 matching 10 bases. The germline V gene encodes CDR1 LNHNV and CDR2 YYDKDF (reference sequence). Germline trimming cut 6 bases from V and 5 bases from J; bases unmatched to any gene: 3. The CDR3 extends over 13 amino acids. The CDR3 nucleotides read TGTGCCACCAGGACAGGGGGCAGCGAGACCCAGTACTTC. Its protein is CATRTGGSETQYF.

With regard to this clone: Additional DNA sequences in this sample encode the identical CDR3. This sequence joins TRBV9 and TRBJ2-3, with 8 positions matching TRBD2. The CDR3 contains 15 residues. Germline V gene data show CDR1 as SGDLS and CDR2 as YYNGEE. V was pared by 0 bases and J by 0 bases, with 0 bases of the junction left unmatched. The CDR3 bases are TGTGCCAGCAGCGTAGTAGCGGGGAGCACAGATACGCAGTATTTT. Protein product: CASSVVAGSTDTQYF.

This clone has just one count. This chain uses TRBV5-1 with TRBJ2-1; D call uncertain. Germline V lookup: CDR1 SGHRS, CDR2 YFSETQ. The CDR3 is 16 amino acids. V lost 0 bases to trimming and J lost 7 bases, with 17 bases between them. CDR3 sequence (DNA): TGCGCCAGCAGCTTGGCTCCTACTGGCCTTGGAAATGAGCAGTTCTTC. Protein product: CASSLAPTGLGNEQFF.

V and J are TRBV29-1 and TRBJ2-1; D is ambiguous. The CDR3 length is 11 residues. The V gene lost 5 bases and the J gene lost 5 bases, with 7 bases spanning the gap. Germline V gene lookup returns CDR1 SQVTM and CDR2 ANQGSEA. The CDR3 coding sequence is TGCAGCGTTACCCGGGACAATGAGCAGTTCTTC. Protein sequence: CSVTRDNEQFF.

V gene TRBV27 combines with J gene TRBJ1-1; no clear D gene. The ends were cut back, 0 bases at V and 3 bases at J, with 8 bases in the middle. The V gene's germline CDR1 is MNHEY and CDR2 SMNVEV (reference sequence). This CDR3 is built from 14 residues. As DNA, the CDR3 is TGTGCCAGCAGTTTATCTCGGGCGGACACTGAAGCTTTCTTT. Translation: CASSLSRADTEAFF.

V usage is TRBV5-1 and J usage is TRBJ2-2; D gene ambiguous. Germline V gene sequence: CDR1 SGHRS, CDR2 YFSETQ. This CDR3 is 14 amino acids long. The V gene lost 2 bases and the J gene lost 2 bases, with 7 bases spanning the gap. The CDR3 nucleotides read TGCGCCAGCAGCTTCGATATTAACACCGGGGAGCTGTTTTTT. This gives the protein CASSFDINTGELFF.

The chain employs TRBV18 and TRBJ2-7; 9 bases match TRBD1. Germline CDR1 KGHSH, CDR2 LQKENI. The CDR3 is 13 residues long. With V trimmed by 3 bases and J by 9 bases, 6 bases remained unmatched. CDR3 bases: TGTGCCAGCTCACCCCTAGAGACAGGGGGGCAGTACTTC. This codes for CASSPLETGGQYF. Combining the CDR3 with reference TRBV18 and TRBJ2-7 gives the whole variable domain NAGVMQNPRHLVRRRGQEARLRCSPMKGHSHVYWYRQLPEEGLKFMVYLQKENIIDESGMPKERFSAEFPKEGPSILRIQQVVRGDSAAYFCASSPLETGGQYFGPGTRLTVT.

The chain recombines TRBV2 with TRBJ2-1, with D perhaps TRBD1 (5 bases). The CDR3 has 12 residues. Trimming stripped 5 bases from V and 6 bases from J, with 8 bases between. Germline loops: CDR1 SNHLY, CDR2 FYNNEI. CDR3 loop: CASSLGANEQFF. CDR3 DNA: TGTGCCAGCAGTTTAGGGGCCAATGAGCAGTTCTTC. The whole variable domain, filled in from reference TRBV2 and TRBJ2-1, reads EPEVTQTPSHQVTQMGQEVILRCVPISNHLYFYWYRQILGQKVEFLVSFYNNEISEKSEIFDDQFSVERPDGSNFTLKIRSTKLEDSAMYFCASSLGANEQFFGPGTRLTVL.

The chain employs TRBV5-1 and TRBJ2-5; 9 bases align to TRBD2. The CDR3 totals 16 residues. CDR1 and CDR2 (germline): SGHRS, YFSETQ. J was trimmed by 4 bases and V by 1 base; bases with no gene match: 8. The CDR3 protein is CASSLLAGGPVETQYF. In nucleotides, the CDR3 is TGCGCCAGCAGCTTGTTGGCGGGAGGGCCAGTAGAGACCCAGTACTTC. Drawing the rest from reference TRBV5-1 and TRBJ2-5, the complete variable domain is KAGVTQTPRYLIKTRGQQVTLSCSPISGHRSVSWYQQTPGQGLQFLFEYFSETQRNKGNFPGRFSGRQFSNSRSEMNVSTLELGDSALYLCASSLLAGGPVETQYFGPGTRLLVL.

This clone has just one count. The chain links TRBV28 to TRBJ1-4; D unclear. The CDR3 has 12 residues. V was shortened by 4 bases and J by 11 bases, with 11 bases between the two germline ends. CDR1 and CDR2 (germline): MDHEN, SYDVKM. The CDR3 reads CASSSDILKLFF. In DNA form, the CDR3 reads TGTGCCAGCAGTTCCGACATCCTGAAACTGTTTTTT.

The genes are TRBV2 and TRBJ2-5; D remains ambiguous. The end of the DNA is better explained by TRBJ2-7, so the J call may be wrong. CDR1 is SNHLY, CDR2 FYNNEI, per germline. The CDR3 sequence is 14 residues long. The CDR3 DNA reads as TGTGCCAGCAGTGAGACGGCAGGTATTAGCGAGCAGTACTTC. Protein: CASSETAGISEQYF.